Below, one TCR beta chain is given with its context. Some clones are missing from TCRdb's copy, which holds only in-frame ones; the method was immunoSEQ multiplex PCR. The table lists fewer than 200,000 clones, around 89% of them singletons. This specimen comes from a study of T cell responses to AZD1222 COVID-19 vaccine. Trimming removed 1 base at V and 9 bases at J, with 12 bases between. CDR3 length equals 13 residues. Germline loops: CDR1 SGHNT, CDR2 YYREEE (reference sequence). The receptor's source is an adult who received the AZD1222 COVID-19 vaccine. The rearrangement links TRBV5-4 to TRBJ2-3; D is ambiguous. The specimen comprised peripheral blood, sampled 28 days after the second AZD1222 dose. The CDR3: CASSLKTPRTQYF. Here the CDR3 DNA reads TGTGCCAGCAGCTTGAAGACCCCGAGGACGCAGTATTTT.